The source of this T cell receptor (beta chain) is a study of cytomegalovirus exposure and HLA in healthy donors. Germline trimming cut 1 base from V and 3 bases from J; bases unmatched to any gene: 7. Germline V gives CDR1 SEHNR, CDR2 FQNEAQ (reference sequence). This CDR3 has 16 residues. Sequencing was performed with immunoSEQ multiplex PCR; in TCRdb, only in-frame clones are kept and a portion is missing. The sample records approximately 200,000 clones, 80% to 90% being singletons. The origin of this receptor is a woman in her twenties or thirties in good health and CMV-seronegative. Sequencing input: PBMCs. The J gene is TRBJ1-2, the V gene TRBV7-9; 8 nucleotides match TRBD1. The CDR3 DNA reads TGTGCCAGCAGCTTAGTGCAGGGGGCCCTCCACTATGGCTACACCTTC. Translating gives CASSLVQGALHYGYTF. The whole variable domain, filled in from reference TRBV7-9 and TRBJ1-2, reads DTGVSQNPRHKITKRGQNVTFRCDPISEHNRLYWYRQTLGQGPEFLTYFQNEAQLEKSRLLSDRFSAERPKGSFSTLEIQRTEQGDSAMYLCASSLVQGALHYGYTFGSGTRLTVV.